The rows below give T cell receptor beta chains drawn from one sample of a study of early T cells in non-severe SARS-CoV-2 infection. TCRdb redid the calling of the 5' RACE reads with MiXCR, one entry per CDR3 protein. The table has around 83,000 distinct CDR3 sequences, over 9.5% seen once. Sequenced here: whole blood, sampled at baseline. These receptors originate from an adult who was a healthcare worker with PCR-confirmed SARS-CoV-2 infection or an uninfected control (not recorded which). Both conserved end residues are part of each CDR3. A D gene is named only where the DNA matches it firmly. Size is stated for part of the rows, as once, few or many counts, or as a class when the clone is expanded.

j_call d_call v_call clone_size cdr3_aa
TRBJ2-5 . TRBV5-1 many CASRPSSSETQYF
TRBJ1-1 . TRBV5-8 . CASSFTVFLRNTEAFF
TRBJ1-1 TRBD1 TRBV5-1 few CASTQGGRANTEAFF
TRBJ1-2 . TRBV5-4 once CASSLEPGRIAGYTF
TRBJ2-5 TRBD2 TRBV28 many CASSPGTSGRGQETQYF
TRBJ2-7 . TRBV28 many CASSLPGTLSYEQYF
TRBJ2-7 TRBD2 TRBV27 few CASSPLSGRADEQYF
TRBJ2-7 . TRBV27 . CASTSTSYEQYF
TRBJ2-1 TRBD2 TRBV2 few CASRDLGLAKRGAYNEQFF
TRBJ2-3 . TRBV11-1 . CASSRSGTPSTDTQYF
TRBJ2-1 . TRBV10-3 few CAMARPSAPNEQFF
TRBJ2-3 . TRBV5-1 many CASSWRQGGTDTQYF
TRBJ1-1 . TRBV18 . CASSPRGNTEAFF
TRBJ2-7 TRBD2 TRBV10-3 . CAISVGGRAYEQYF
TRBJ1-6 . TRBV27 . CASSLSHASPLHF
TRBJ2-7 TRBD1 TRBV27 many CASTMGQGAREQYF
TRBJ1-1 . TRBV27 few CASSTGDWGNTEAFF
TRBJ2-5 TRBD2 TRBV10-2 few CASSLREGQETQYF
TRBJ1-3 . TRBV2 many CASGVPRDRKLPGNTIYF
TRBJ2-4 TRBD2 TRBV30 . CAWAQPWTSGAKNIQYF
TRBJ1-1 . TRBV29-1 . CSVGYRPGTEAFF
TRBJ2-3 . TRBV6-5 few CASSYGDLGLGHTQYF
TRBJ2-3 . TRBV7-6 few CASSLAVSGTDTQYF
TRBJ1-2 . TRBV6-5 many CASSYSMYVNGYTF
TRBJ2-7 . TRBV7-8 many CASSSAGWEPDEQYF
TRBJ2-3 TRBD1 TRBV20-1 many CSADRRQGGSDTQYF
TRBJ2-3 . TRBV5-1 . CASSLYGLASTDTQYF